Below, 23 T cell receptor beta chains from the same sample are listed, as sequenced in a study of vaccination effects on CD4 cells after COVID-19. Which antigens these TCRs recognize remains unknown. Expansion of antigen-specific CD4+ T cells with viral peptide pools was carried out by the ViraFEST assay before sequencing. At the end of less than 12 days of culture, CD4+ T cells were isolated. Participants completed two doses of the BNT162b2 or mRNA-1273 vaccine. The data were produced by immunoSEQ multiplex PCR, yet TCRdb's version contains in-frame clones alone and is incomplete. The profile shows fewer than 80,000 clones, over 70% of them singletons. The sequencing here drew on CD4+ T cells from PBMCs cultured with HCoV-229E spike peptides, taken after COVID-19 vaccination. The receptors derive from a human donor who received a COVID-19 vaccine.

The chain uses TRBV9 and TRBJ2-5; D not resolved. Germline V gives CDR1 SGDLS, CDR2 YYNGEE. This CDR3 is 13 amino acids long. The germline V and J ends were trimmed by 0 bases and 1 base, with 4 bases remaining between them. CDR3 protein: CASSVVPQETQYF. In nucleotides, the CDR3 is TGTGCCAGCAGCGTAGTCCCCCAAGAGACCCAGTACTTC. The whole variable domain, remainder taken from reference TRBV9 and TRBJ2-5, is DSGVTQTPKHLITATGQRVTLRCSPRSGDLSVYWYQQSLDQGLQFLIQYYNGEERAKGNILERFSAQQFPDLHSELNLSSLELGDSALYFCASSVVPQETQYFGPGTRLLVL.

The chain couples TRBV3-1 (or the pseudogene TRBV3-2) to TRBJ2-3; 8 bases agree with TRBD1. Germline V gene lookup returns CDR1 LGHDT and CDR2 YNNKEL (reference sequence). This CDR3 contains 15 residues. V was clipped by 5 bases and J by 4 bases; unmatched bases: 8. CDR3: CASSFRTGLADTQYF. The CDR3 region has the DNA TGTGCCAGCAGCTTCCGGACAGGGTTAGCAGATACGCAGTATTTT.

This chain joins TRBV19 and TRBJ1-1; possible D gene TRBD1, 6 bases. CDR3 size: 15 residues. CDR1 and CDR2 from the germline V gene are LNHDA and SQIVND (reference sequence). Trimming took off 2 bases at V and 6 bases at J, with 16 bases between the two ends. CDR3 in amino acids: CASSIYAGAIPEAFF. The DNA for the CDR3 is TGTGCCAGTAGTATATACGCGGGGGCGATCCCTGAAGCTTTCTTT. Drawing the rest from reference TRBV19 and TRBJ1-1, the complete variable domain is DGGITQSPKYLFRKEGQNVTLSCEQNLNHDAMYWYRQDPGQGLRLIYYSQIVNDFQKGDIAEGYSVSREKKESFPLTVTSAQKNPTAFYLCASSIYAGAIPEAFFGQGTRLTVV.

The chain carries TRBV30 and TRBJ2-1, with a tentative D call TRBD1 (5 bases). Trimming removed 4 bases at V and 3 bases at J, with 13 bases between. The CDR3 runs to 14 residues. Germline V gene data show CDR1 as GTSNPN and CDR2 as SVGIG (reference sequence). The CDR3 DNA reads TGTGCCTGGACGTCTTTTAGGGGCTACAATGAGCAGTTCTTC. Its translation is CAWTSFRGYNEQFF.

The rearrangement joins TRBV25-1 to TRBJ1-5; 7 nucleotides line up with TRBD1. This CDR3 is 14 amino acids long. Trimming at V came to 6 bases and at J to 2 bases, leaving 4 bases not matched to a gene. Germline CDR1 and CDR2: MGHDK and SYGVNS. This CDR3 is CASRDTGGNQPQHF. The CDR3 DNA is TGTGCCAGCAGGGATACAGGGGGCAATCAGCCCCAGCATTTT. Filled out from reference TRBV25-1 and TRBJ1-5, the complete variable domain reads EADIYQTPRYLVIGTGKKITLECSQTMGHDKMYWYQQDPGMELHLIHYSYGVNSTEKGDLSSESTVSRIRTEHFPLTLESARPSHTSQYLCASRDTGGNQPQHFGDGTRLSIL.

This clone came up a few times. The chain is built from TRBV4-1 and TRBJ2-3; 14 nucleotides match TRBD2. The CDR3 is 21 amino acids. The germline V gene encodes CDR1 MGHRA and CDR2 YSYEKL. The V gene end was trimmed by 4 bases and the J gene end by 0 bases; junction bases not matched to a gene: 15. The DNA for the CDR3 is TGCGCCAGCAGCCGAAGGACGACTAGCGGGGGGGCCAGGTCTAGCACAGATACGCAGTATTTT. This codes for CASSRRTTSGGARSSTDTQYF.

The rearrangement uses TRBV5-1 and TRBJ2-7, with D maybe TRBD1 (6 bases). The ends were cut back, 1 base at V and 5 bases at J, with 10 bases in the middle. The CDR3 totals 13 residues. Germline assignment: CDR1 SGHRS and CDR2 YFSETQ. CDR3: CASSLTGRDEQYV. CDR3 in DNA: TGCGCCAGCAGCTTGACAGGGCGGGACGAGCAGTACGTC.

This chain joins TRBV10-2 and TRBJ2-4, with TRBD2 matching 8 bases. This CDR3 comprises 18 residues. Trimming cost V 3 bases and J 3 bases; bases outside gene matches: 13. The germline V gene has CDR1 WSHSY and CDR2 SAAADI. CDR3 sequence (DNA): TGCGCCAGCAGTGATGGTGGTAGCGGGGAACCTTTCAAAAACATTCAGTACTTC. Encoded protein: CASSDGGSGEPFKNIQYF.

The V gene is TRBV7-2, the J gene TRBJ1-5, with 8 bases that match TRBD1. Germline V gives CDR1 SGHTA, CDR2 FQGNSA. The CDR3 consists of 17 residues. The V and J ends lost 5 bases and 1 base, in that order; junction bases with no gene match: 10. CDR3 nucleotides: TGTGCCAGCAGCCTCCGACAGGGGATGGGGAGCAATCAGCCCCAGCATTTT. Amino acids: CASSLRQGMGSNQPQHF.

The chain has TRBV4-1 and TRBJ1-5, with 8 bases aligning to TRBD1. Germline V gene data show CDR1 as MGHRA and CDR2 as YSYEKL. CDR3 length: 15 amino acids. V shed 2 bases, J shed 7 bases, and the junction held 7 bases outside the gene matches. The CDR3 region is CASSQPQGARQPQHF. The CDR3 DNA follows: TGCGCCAGCAGCCAACCCCAGGGGGCAAGGCAGCCCCAGCATTTT.

The chain has TRBV28 and TRBJ2-5, with unresolved D. Germline V gives CDR1 MDHEN, CDR2 SYDVKM. The CDR3 is 14 residues long. V lost 5 bases to trimming and J lost 2 bases, with 12 bases between them. CDR3 protein: CASSVWGRQETQYF. CDR3 coding DNA: TGTGCCAGCAGTGTTTGGGGAAGACAAGAGACCCAGTACTTC.

The CDR3 nucleotides read TGCGCCAGCAGTGATGGACATTCCTCTGGAAACACCATATATTTT. This sequence encodes CASSDGHSSGNTIYF. This chain uses TRBV10-1 with TRBJ1-3; D perhaps matches TRBD1 (5 bases). The CDR3 is 15 residues long. Trimming shortened V by 3 bases and J by 0 bases, and 9 bases separated the two germline ends. CDR1 and CDR2 (germline): WNHNN, SYGVQD (reference sequence).

The V and J genes are TRBV11-2 and TRBJ2-7; 9 bases line up with TRBD1. Per the germline V gene, CDR1 is SGHAT and CDR2 is FQNNGV. Trimming took 5 bases from V and 4 from J; bases not matched to a gene: 3. The CDR3 is made up of 13 amino acids. The CDR3 DNA is TGTGCCAGCAGCCCGGACAGGGGTTACGAGCAGTACGTC. This gives the protein CASSPDRGYEQYV.

There are a few counts of this clone. V and J are TRBV5-1 and TRBJ1-1; D unresolved. The germline V and J ends were trimmed by 3 bases and 1 base, with 10 bases remaining between them. CDR3 length: 14 residues. CDR1 and CDR2 from the germline V gene are SGHRS and YFSETQ. The CDR3 region has the DNA TGCGCCAGCAGCTCGGATGGGAAGAACACTGAAGCTTTCTTT. Translating it yields CASSSDGKNTEAFF.

The chain combines TRBV6-1 with TRBJ1-1; D is perhaps TRBD1 (5 bases). There are 17 residues in the CDR3. Germline lookup yields CDR1 MNHNS and CDR2 SASEGT. With 4 bases removed from V and 0 bases from J, the gap between germline ends came to 18 bases. The CDR3, as DNA: TGTGCCAGCAGTGTTGACAGAACTTCGAGCATGAACACTGAAGCTTTCTTT. Its protein is CASSVDRTSSMNTEAFF.

A few counts support this clone. The chain employs TRBV10-1 and TRBJ2-1; D gene ambiguous. Germline CDR1 WNHNN, CDR2 SYGVQD (reference sequence). The V gene lost 2 bases and the J gene lost 5 bases, with 4 bases spanning the gap. The CDR3 contains 12 residues. The CDR3: CASSEPNNEQFF. Here the CDR3 DNA reads TGCGCCAGCAGTGAGCCGAACAATGAGCAGTTCTTC.

The genes are TRBV9 and TRBJ2-7, with D perhaps matching TRBD1 (6 bases). V dropped 10 bases and J dropped 2 bases, with 13 bases sitting between them. The CDR3 is made up of 12 amino acids. The germline gives CDR1 SGDLS, CDR2 YYNGEE. This CDR3 is CAGFGDTYEQYV. The CDR3 nucleotides are TGTGCCGGCTTTGGGGACACCTACGAGCAGTACGTC.

The chain couples TRBV19 to TRBJ1-3; perhaps TRBD1 as D (6 bases). The germline V and J ends were trimmed by 3 bases and 2 bases, with 17 bases remaining between them. This CDR3 is 17 amino acids long. CDR1 and CDR2 (germline): LNHDA, SQIVND (reference sequence). CDR3 residues: CASSIEVHRVTGNTIYF. CDR3 nucleotides: TGTGCCAGTAGTATTGAAGTCCACAGGGTGACTGGAAACACCATATATTTT.

The gene calls are TRBV12-5 and TRBJ2-1; 12 bases agree with TRBD2. The germline gives CDR1 LGHNT, CDR2 FRNRAP. Trimming cost V 1 base and J 3 bases; bases outside gene matches: 1. The CDR3 spans 16 residues. For the CDR3, the DNA is TGTGCTAGTGGTTTGGGGACTAGCGGGGACTACAATGAGCAGTTCTTC. As protein: CASGLGTSGDYNEQFF.

DNA of the CDR3: TGTGCCAGCACCCGGGATGGGGGGAAGAGCTATGGCTACACCTTC. This translates into CASTRDGGKSYGYTF. The J gene is TRBJ1-2, the V gene TRBV27; TRBD1 is a possible D gene (5 bases). Deletions cut 7 bases from V and 4 bases from J, with 19 bases between. From germline, CDR1 is MNHEY and CDR2 SMNVEV (reference sequence). The CDR3 length is 15 residues.

The chain joins TRBV5-1 to TRBJ2-7; 12 bases agree with TRBD2. Per germline, CDR1 SGHRS and CDR2 YFSETQ. The CDR3 has 17 amino acids. Germline trimming cut 1 base from V and 6 bases from J; bases unmatched to any gene: 11. CDR3: CASSLSSGGAGVAEQYV. The CDR3 nucleotides read TGCGCCAGCAGCTTGTCTAGCGGGGGGGCCGGTGTCGCCGAGCAGTACGTC.

The CDR3 region is CASSSLPSGGARETQYF. The CDR3 region has the DNA TGTGCCAGCAGCTCCCTCCCTAGCGGGGGGGCCAGGGAGACCCAGTACTTC. V is TRBV7-2 and J is TRBJ2-5; TRBD2 matches at 12 bases. This CDR3 contains 17 residues. Trimming at V came to 4 bases and at J to 5 bases, leaving 11 bases not matched to a gene. CDR1 and CDR2 (germline): SGHTA, FQGNSA.

V usage is TRBV7-2 and J usage is TRBJ2-3; D is perhaps TRBD1 (6 bases). The germline CDR1 and CDR2 sequences are SGHTA and FQGNSA. The CDR3 contains 17 residues. With 1 base removed from V and 2 bases from J, the gap between germline ends came to 16 bases. This CDR3 reads CASSLGGHRVSTDTQYF. The CDR3 coding sequence is TGTGCCAGCAGCTTAGGCGGTCACAGGGTCTCCACAGATACGCAGTATTTT.